The 25 T cell receptor beta chains in this list originate from one sample, sequenced in a study of T cell responses to AZD1222 COVID-19 vaccine. The method was immunoSEQ multiplex PCR; TCRdb's version includes in-frame clones alone and lacks a portion of them. The sample includes about 110,000 clones, around nine tenths seen only once; the top ten take about 1.2%. This material consisted of peripheral blood, taken on day 0 of AZD1222 vaccination. These receptors all stem from an adult in good health.

The chain combines TRBV19 with TRBJ2-1, with 10 bases matching TRBD2. Germline CDR1 reads LNHDA; CDR2 reads SQIVND (reference sequence). The CDR3 contains 15 residues. Germline trimming cut 5 bases from V and 4 bases from J; bases unmatched to any gene: 5. CDR3 DNA: TGTGCCAGTAGTGCGGGGACTAGCGAATACAATGAGCAGTTCTTC. It yields the protein CASSAGTSEYNEQFF.

The chain combines TRBV4-3 with TRBJ2-7; either TRBD1 or TRBD2 may supply D (5 bases each). With 0 bases removed from V and 6 bases from J, the gap between germline ends came to 9 bases. Germline values: CDR1 LGHNA, CDR2 YSLEER. The CDR3 is 13 amino acids. CDR3: CASSQDGGTEQYF. The CDR3 DNA is TGCGCCAGCAGCCAAGATGGGGGTACCGAGCAGTACTTC.

The chain recombines TRBV6-5 with TRBJ2-7; D is possibly TRBD2 (5 bases). CDR1 MNHEY and CDR2 SVGAGI come from the germline V gene. Trimming shortened V by 0 bases and J by 4 bases, and 7 bases separated the two germline ends. This CDR3 contains 13 residues. Here the CDR3 DNA reads TGTGCCAGCAGTTACTCGACGGGGTACGAGCAGTACTTC. Translated, it gives CASSYSTGYEQYF.

The gene calls are TRBV7-2 and TRBJ2-7; TRBD1 or TRBD2 may be the D gene (5 bases each). CDR3 size: 14 residues. CDR1 and CDR2 (germline): SGHTA, FQGNSA. The ends were cut back, 1 base at V and 3 bases at J, with 10 bases in the middle. CDR3 nucleotide sequence: TGTGCCAGCAGCTTAGGAGGGGTAGACTACGAGCAGTACTTC. It encodes CASSLGGVDYEQYF.

The gene calls are TRBV21-1 and TRBJ1-2. TRBV21-1 is shown as a pseudogene. The CDR3 sequence is 12 residues long. DNA for the CDR3: TGTGCCAGCAGCAAAGAGTCGTATGGCTACACCTTC. Its protein product is CASSKESYGYTF.

The CDR3 DNA sequence: TGTGCCAGCAGCCCGACTAGCGGGGGCTACAATGAGCAGTTCTTC. Translated, it gives CASSPTSGGYNEQFF. The chain employs TRBV7-2 and TRBJ2-1; 12 nucleotides line up with TRBD2. The CDR3 runs to 15 residues. Trimming took 5 bases from V and 3 from J; bases not matched to a gene: 2. Germline CDR1 reads SGHTA; CDR2 reads FQGNSA.

V and J are TRBV9 and TRBJ2-7; D unclear. The CDR3 spans 15 residues. Germline V gene lookup returns CDR1 SGDLS and CDR2 YYNGEE. The V end lost 0 bases, the J end lost 7 bases, and 17 bases lay between the germline ends. The CDR3 sequence is CASSVAPNEVGEQYF. The DNA of the CDR3 is TGTGCCAGCAGCGTAGCTCCAAATGAGGTTGGGGAGCAGTACTTC. The variable domain in full, completed from reference TRBV9 and TRBJ2-7, reads DSGVTQTPKHLITATGQRVTLRCSPRSGDLSVYWYQQSLDQGLQFLIQYYNGEERAKGNILERFSAQQFPDLHSELNLSSLELGDSALYFCASSVAPNEVGEQYFGPGTRLTVT.

The V and J genes are TRBV5-1 and TRBJ1-1; TRBD1 matches at 7 bases. The CDR3 loop spans 18 amino acids. The ends lost 1 base at V and 0 bases at J; junction bases unmatched: 12. Germline values: CDR1 SGHRS, CDR2 YFSETQ. The CDR3 region has the DNA TGCGCCAGCAGCTTGTCTCGGCAGGGGGGGAATCTGAACACTGAAGCTTTCTTT. Protein sequence: CASSLSRQGGNLNTEAFF.

The V call is TRBV6-2 or TRBV6-3, the J call TRBJ1-6; 7 bases are shared with TRBD1. The CDR3 runs 18 residues. V lost 5 bases and J lost 4; bases outside the gene matches: 14. In germline, CDR1 is MNHEY, CDR2 SVGEGT. In nucleotides, the CDR3 is TGTGCCAGCAGTCCACAGGGGAGAGGCCTTTTGTATAATTCACCCCTCCACTTT. This gives the protein CASSPQGRGLLYNSPLHF.

The rearrangement joins TRBV19 to TRBJ2-2; 8 nucleotides line up with TRBD1. The CDR3 has 15 residues. Trimming took 10 bases from V and 2 from J; bases not matched to a gene: 9. The V gene's germline CDR1 is LNHDA and CDR2 SQIVND (reference sequence). As DNA, the CDR3 is TGTGCCACTAGACGGGACAGGATAAACACCGGGGAGCTGTTTTTT. It specifies CATRRDRINTGELFF.

As to this clone: Other DNA sequences in this sample translate to the same CDR3. The chain links TRBV9 to TRBJ2-3; TRBD2 is a possible D gene (5 bases). CDR3 length: 14 residues. Germline V gene sequence: CDR1 SGDLS, CDR2 YYNGEE. Trimming took off 0 bases at V and 4 bases at J, with 9 bases between the two ends. The CDR3 region is CASSVGGLADTQYF. CDR3 in DNA: TGTGCCAGCAGCGTAGGAGGGTTGGCAGATACGCAGTATTTT.

The chain links TRBV9 to TRBJ1-3; TRBD1 matches 10 bases. Germline lookup yields CDR1 SGDLS and CDR2 YYNGEE. Unmatched junction bases numbered 8, after V lost 4 bases and J lost 4 bases. CDR3 size: 16 residues. The CDR3 coding sequence is TGTGCCAGCAGCTTAACCGGGACAGGGGCCGGAAACACCATATATTTT. Its protein product is CASSLTGTGAGNTIYF.

The chain is built from TRBV5-4 and TRBJ2-2; 7 bases fit TRBD2. The CDR3 is made up of 16 amino acids. The V gene's germline CDR1 is SGHNT and CDR2 YYREEE (reference sequence). Trimming at V came to 2 bases and at J to 6 bases, leaving 10 bases not matched to a gene. The CDR3 loop reads CASSFGPGGSSGELFF. The CDR3 nucleotides read TGTGCCAGCAGCTTTGGTCCCGGGGGGTCCTCCGGGGAGCTGTTTTTT.

This clone was recorded a few times. The chain combines TRBV4-3 with TRBJ2-2, with D maybe TRBD1 (7 bases). Looked up from germline, CDR1 is LGHNA and CDR2 is YSLEER. The CDR3 is 16 amino acids. V was pared by 2 bases and J by 2 bases, with 12 bases between. The CDR3 DNA is TGCGCCAGCAGCCAACTGACAGGGACTAACACCGGGGAGCTGTTTTTT. Its protein is CASSQLTGTNTGELFF.

This chain joins TRBV28 and TRBJ1-1, with a possible D match to TRBD1 (5 bases). Trimming cost V 5 bases and J 8 bases, with 18 bases left between them. The length of the CDR3 is 14 residues. Germline CDR1 MDHEN, CDR2 SYDVKM. CDR3: CASSPRSEAGEAFF. The DNA for the CDR3 is TGTGCCAGCAGTCCGAGATCGGAGGCAGGGGAAGCTTTCTTT.

This rearrangement joins TRBV2 to TRBJ1-2, with unresolved D. Germline CDR1 reads SNHLY; CDR2 reads FYNNEI. Trimming pared 1 base from V and 6 bases from J, leaving 9 bases between. CDR3 size: 13 residues. The CDR3: CASSEGVGDGYTF. The CDR3 DNA follows: TGTGCCAGCAGTGAAGGAGTGGGTGATGGCTACACCTTC.

The chain carries TRBV12-3 or TRBV12-4 and TRBJ1-6, with a possible D match to TRBD1 (5 bases). V was cut by 6 bases and J by 8 bases, with 11 bases left in between. There are 13 residues in the CDR3. CDR3 DNA sequence: TGTGCCAGCAGCAGGGCGGGATATTCACCCCTCCACTTT. Its protein is CASSRAGYSPLHF.

The chain has TRBV12-3 or TRBV12-4 and TRBJ1-2; tentative D call: TRBD1 (6 bases). The CDR3 consists of 12 residues. Trimming took 3 bases from V and 7 from J, leaving 9 bases between them. The CDR3 spells CASSFGGSGYTF. The CDR3 DNA sequence: TGTGCCAGCAGTTTCGGGGGCTCTGGCTACACCTTC.

CDR3 loop: CATEDKLNTEAFF. As DNA, the CDR3 is TGTGCCACTGAGGACAAGTTGAACACTGAAGCTTTCTTT. The chain recombines TRBV6-6 with TRBJ1-1, with TRBD1 as a possible D gene (5 bases). This CDR3 contains 13 residues. Germline values: CDR1 MNHNY, CDR2 SVGAGI (reference sequence). Trimming left V 10 bases short and J 0 bases short, with 12 bases between.

The chain couples TRBV30 to TRBJ2-7; the match to TRBD1 covers 8 bases. The CDR3 has 13 residues. V gave up 3 bases and J gave up 7 bases; unmatched junction bases: 8. Per the germline V gene, CDR1 is GTSNPN and CDR2 is SVGIG (reference sequence). The CDR3 here is CAWRVDRGGEQYF. The DNA for the CDR3 is TGTGCCTGGAGGGTCGACAGGGGCGGGGAGCAGTACTTC. The full variable domain, completed using reference TRBV30 and TRBJ2-7, is SQTIHQWPATLVQPVGSPLSLECTVEGTSNPNLYWYRQAAGRGLQLLFYSVGIGQISSEVPQNLSASRPQDRQFILSSKKLLLSDSGFYLCAWRVDRGGEQYFGPGTRLTVT.

The V and J genes are TRBV6-5 and TRBJ2-2, with TRBD1 matching over 8 bases. After removal of 5 bases from V and 4 bases from J, the junction contained 3 bases not matched to a gene. Germline-derived CDR1 and CDR2 are MNHEY and SVGAGI. The CDR3 totals 14 residues. The CDR3 region has the DNA TGTGCCAGCAGTCCCCAGGGGGCCACCGGGGAGCTGTTTTTT. Its protein is CASSPQGATGELFF.

This chain connects TRBV10-3 to TRBJ1-3, with D hard to call. Looked up from germline, CDR1 is ENHRY and CDR2 is SYGVKD. Trimming pared 7 bases from V and 0 bases from J, leaving 4 bases between. The CDR3 extends over 12 amino acids. CDR3: CAITTSGNTIYF. CDR3 bases: TGTGCCATCACGACCTCTGGAAACACCATATATTTT.

The chain couples TRBV20-1 to TRBJ2-3; 12 bases agree with TRBD2. CDR1 and CDR2 (germline): DFQATT, SNEGSKA (reference sequence). The CDR3 has 14 amino acids. After removal of 3 bases from V and 5 bases from J, the junction contained 3 bases not matched to a gene. The CDR3 sequence: CSASSSGGVDTQYF. DNA of the CDR3: TGCAGTGCTAGTTCTAGCGGGGGGGTAGATACGCAGTATTTT.

CDR3 sequence (DNA): TGTGCCAGCAGCTTTGACAGGGGGCAACGAGAGGGCGAGACCCAGTACTTC. It codes for CASSFDRGQREGETQYF. The V call is TRBV5-4, the J call TRBJ2-5; 10 nucleotides align to TRBD1. The CDR3 runs to 17 residues. The germline CDR1 and CDR2 sequences are SGHNT and YYREEE (reference sequence). The trim removed 2 bases at V and 5 bases at J, leaving 12 bases unmatched.

This clone was observed once. The V and J genes are TRBV14 and TRBJ2-1; possible D gene TRBD2, 6 bases. Germline V gene data show CDR1 as SGHDN and CDR2 as FVKESK. The CDR3 covers 14 residues. V was trimmed by 5 bases and J by 8 bases, leaving 16 bases between them. CDR3 DNA: TGTGCCAGCAGCGTAGGGTTGCCGGGGGATGAGCAGTTCTTC. As protein: CASSVGLPGDEQFF.